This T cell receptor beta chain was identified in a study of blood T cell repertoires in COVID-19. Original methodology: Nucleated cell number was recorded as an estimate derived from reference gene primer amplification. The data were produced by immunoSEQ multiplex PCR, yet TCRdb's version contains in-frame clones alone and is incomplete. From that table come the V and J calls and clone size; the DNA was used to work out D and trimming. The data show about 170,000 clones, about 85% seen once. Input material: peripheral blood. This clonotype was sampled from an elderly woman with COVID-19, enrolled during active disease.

CDR3 region: CASGSPQGARSYTF. CDR3 sequence (DNA): TGTGCTAGTGGTTCTCCACAGGGGGCGCGTAGCTACACCTTC. The chain employs TRBV12-5 and TRBJ1-2; TRBD1 matches 9 bases. The ends lost 4 bases at V and 9 bases at J; junction bases unmatched: 9. The CDR3 loop spans 14 amino acids. Germline V lookup: CDR1 LGHNT, CDR2 FRNRAP. Full variable domain (rest looked up from reference TRBV12-5 and TRBJ1-2): DARVTQTPRHKVTEMGQEVTMRCQPILGHNTVFWYRQTMMQGLELLAYFRNRAPLDDSGMPKDRFSAEMPDATLATLKIQPSEPRDSAVYFCASGSPQGARSYTFGSGTRLTVV.